This TCR beta chain derives from a study of cytomegalovirus exposure and HLA in healthy donors. Study information: Within an early data release were about 85 million unique TCRs drawn from HLA-typed donors. Study-level results: The presence/absence work took it that sequencing depth was about the same across donors.

From germline, CDR1 is MRHNA and CDR2 SNTAGT. The V end lost 8 bases, the J end lost 0 bases, and 14 bases lay between the germline ends. CDR3 length equals 15 residues. Concerning this clone: Its antigen is still unknown.

The PCR was carried out with 60 Vbeta primers and 13 Jbeta primers. TCRdb's table, derived via immunoSEQ multiplex PCR, lists solely in-frame clones and lacks some. The sample comprises hundreds of thousands of clones, about 87% of which are singletons, and approximately 2.4% rests with the top ten. The chain combines TRBV6-4 with TRBJ1-3; no firm D call. The source of this sequence is a woman aged 18-30 years in good health and CMV-seronegative. Sequences were obtained from PBMCs. The CDR3 sequence: CASPQHSSSGNTIYF. The CDR3 DNA follows: TGTGCCAGCCCCCAGCACAGCAGCTCTGGAAACACCATATATTTT.